These T cell receptor beta chains were read from a single sample in a study of blood T cell repertoires in COVID-19. The assay was immunoSEQ multiplex PCR, and TCRdb's table has in-frame clones only and misses some. The repertoire holds roughly 140,000 clones, with 85% to 90% as singletons. Sequencing was done on a sample of PBMCs or T cells enriched from blood (not recorded which). These receptors were taken from a woman between 25 and 40 years old with acute COVID-19. Each CDR3 is given with its conserved first and last residue. A D gene is named only where the DNA matches it firmly. Size values are once, few and many counts, or a class for expanded clones, and some rows have none.

d_gene: .
v_gene: TRBV19
j_gene: TRBJ1-2
abundance: .
CDR3aa: CASSYSHFNSYGYTF
CDR3nt: TGTGCCAGTAGTTACAGCCACTTCAATAGCTATGGCTACACCTTC

d_gene: TRBD1
v_gene: TRBV14
j_gene: TRBJ1-2
abundance: few
CDR3aa: CASSPGQNLYGYTF
CDR3nt: TGTGCCAGCAGCCCGGGACAGAACCTCTATGGCTACACCTTC

d_gene: .
v_gene: TRBV15
j_gene: TRBJ2-2
abundance: .
CDR3aa: CATSRDWDMNTGELFF
CDR3nt: TGTGCCACCAGCAGAGATTGGGACATGAACACCGGGGAGCTGTTTTTT

d_gene: .
v_gene: TRBV27
j_gene: TRBJ1-3
abundance: .
CDR3aa: CASSRTGTGNTIYF
CDR3nt: TGTGCCAGCAGTCGAACAGGGACTGGAAACACCATATATTTT

d_gene: TRBD1
v_gene: TRBV4-1
j_gene: TRBJ1-1
abundance: .
CDR3aa: CASSQETGFGQGAFLAAFF
CDR3nt: TGCGCCAGCAGCCAAGAGACAGGGTTCGGGCAGGGGGCATTCCTCGCCGCTTTCTTT

d_gene: .
v_gene: TRBV4-2
j_gene: TRBJ1-1
abundance: .
CDR3aa: CASSQERLGTEAFF
CDR3nt: TGTGCCAGCAGCCAGGAGCGATTGGGCACTGAAGCTTTCTTT

d_gene: TRBD2
v_gene: TRBV11-2
j_gene: TRBJ2-2
abundance: .
CDR3aa: CASSLTTTSSNTGELFF
CDR3nt: TGTGCCAGCAGCCTGACGACGACTAGCTCGAACACCGGGGAGCTGTTTTTT

d_gene: .
v_gene: TRBV7-2
j_gene: TRBJ1-2
abundance: .
CDR3aa: CASSLTPVPYGYTF
CDR3nt: TGTGCCAGCAGCTTAACTCCGGTACCCTATGGCTACACCTTC

d_gene: .
v_gene: TRBV7-2
j_gene: TRBJ1-3
abundance: once
CDR3aa: CASSLWSPLSSGNTIYF
CDR3nt: TGTGCCAGCAGCTTATGGTCTCCCCTCAGCTCTGGAAACACCATATATTTT

d_gene: .
v_gene: TRBV7-9
j_gene: TRBJ1-6
abundance: .
CDR3aa: CASSLVASSYNSPLHF
CDR3nt: TGTGCCAGCAGCTTAGTGGCTAGCTCCTATAATTCACCCCTCCACTTT

d_gene: .
v_gene: TRBV30
j_gene: TRBJ1-1
abundance: .
CDR3aa: CAWSGGHTEAFF
CDR3nt: TGTGCCTGGAGTGGGGGGCACACTGAAGCTTTCTTT

d_gene: .
v_gene: TRBV6-5
j_gene: TRBJ2-1
abundance: few
CDR3aa: CASSLWTENNEQFF
CDR3nt: TGTGCCAGCTCTCTGTGGACAGAGAACAATGAGCAGTTCTTC

d_gene: .
v_gene: TRBV18
j_gene: TRBJ1-2
abundance: .
CDR3aa: CASSPREADGYTF
CDR3nt: TGTGCCAGCTCACCACGGGAGGCTGATGGCTACACCTTC

d_gene: TRBD2
v_gene: TRBV6-5
j_gene: TRBJ2-7
abundance: few
CDR3aa: CASSYSGTSGGYEQYF
CDR3nt: TGTGCCAGCAGTTACTCTGGGACTAGCGGCGGTTACGAGCAGTACTTC

d_gene: TRBD2
v_gene: TRBV19
j_gene: TRBJ2-3
abundance: .
CDR3aa: CASTTAGGPGDTQYF
CDR3nt: TGTGCCAGTACTACAGCGGGAGGGCCCGGAGATACGCAGTATTTT

d_gene: .
v_gene: TRBV5-1
j_gene: TRBJ2-5
abundance: .
CDR3aa: CASSLRGMGEETQYF
CDR3nt: TGCGCCAGCAGCTTGAGGGGGATGGGGGAAGAGACCCAGTACTTC

d_gene: .
v_gene: TRBV7-3
j_gene: TRBJ2-1
abundance: .
CDR3aa: CARTTGATMRSYNEQFF
CDR3nt: TGTGCCAGAACAACTGGAGCGACGATGCGCTCCTACAATGAGCAGTTCTTC

d_gene: TRBD1
v_gene: TRBV29-1
j_gene: TRBJ2-7
abundance: .
CDR3aa: CSVGTAYEQYF
CDR3nt: TGCAGCGTCGGGACAGCCTACGAGCAGTACTTC

d_gene: TRBD1
v_gene: TRBV6-2/TRBV6-3
j_gene: TRBJ1-6
abundance: .
CDR3aa: CASSDGTGVSPLHF
CDR3nt: TGTGCCAGCAGCGACGGCACAGGGGTATCACCCCTCCACTTT

d_gene: TRBD2
v_gene: TRBV18
j_gene: TRBJ2-7
abundance: .
CDR3aa: CASSPPHVAGEQYF
CDR3nt: TGTGCCAGCTCACCACCCCACGTAGCGGGCGAGCAGTACTTC

d_gene: TRBD1
v_gene: TRBV19
j_gene: TRBJ2-7
abundance: .
CDR3aa: CASSRDRGNYEQYF
CDR3nt: TGTGCCAGTAGCCGGGACAGGGGCAACTACGAGCAGTACTTC

d_gene: .
v_gene: TRBV4-1
j_gene: TRBJ2-7
abundance: .
CDR3aa: CASSQAHRTVLSYEQYF
CDR3nt: TGCGCCAGCAGCCAAGCCCACAGGACGGTCCTTTCCTACGAGCAGTACTTC

d_gene: .
v_gene: TRBV11-2
j_gene: TRBJ2-7
abundance: .
CDR3aa: CASSLDLQAERAYEQYF
CDR3nt: TGTGCCAGCAGCTTAGATCTTCAGGCAGAGAGGGCCTACGAGCAGTACTTC

d_gene: TRBD1
v_gene: TRBV28
j_gene: TRBJ2-1
abundance: .
CDR3aa: CASSLVLTATGIRDEQFF
CDR3nt: TGTGCCAGCAGTTTAGTCTTGACTGCGACAGGGATAAGGGATGAGCAGTTCTTC

d_gene: .
v_gene: TRBV5-1
j_gene: TRBJ1-1
abundance: .
CDR3aa: CASSEVTGLNTEAFF
CDR3nt: TGCGCCAGCTCCGAGGTAACAGGGCTGAACACTGAAGCTTTCTTT

d_gene: TRBD1
v_gene: TRBV2
j_gene: TRBJ2-1
abundance: .
CDR3aa: CASSPEQGEAYNEQFF
CDR3nt: TGTGCCAGCAGTCCCGAACAGGGGGAGGCCTACAATGAGCAGTTCTTC

d_gene: .
v_gene: TRBV27
j_gene: TRBJ1-1
abundance: .
CDR3aa: CASRTLGARNTEAFF
CDR3nt: TGTGCCAGCAGGACACTGGGGGCTCGGAACACTGAAGCTTTCTTT

d_gene: TRBD1
v_gene: TRBV5-1
j_gene: TRBJ2-7
abundance: few
CDR3aa: CASSGRQGAYEQYF
CDR3nt: TGCGCCAGCAGCGGTCGACAGGGGGCCTACGAGCAGTACTTC